These 16 T cell receptor beta chains were sequenced from one sample in a study of blood T cell repertoires in COVID-19. The repertoire was sequenced with immunoSEQ multiplex PCR; TCRdb's copy has only in-frame clones and lacks some. The data contain fewer than 200,000 clones, roughly 80% of them singletons. Sample: PBMCs or T cells enriched from blood (not recorded which). Receptors were obtained from a woman between 50 and 59 years old who had recovered from COVID-19.

This clone showed up just a few times. The rearrangement uses TRBV7-2 and TRBJ1-2, with D perhaps TRBD1 (6 bases). There are 15 residues in the CDR3. Per the germline V gene, CDR1 is SGHTA and CDR2 is FQGNSA. The V and J ends lost 0 bases and 2 bases respectively, with 10 bases between them. CDR3 nucleotide sequence: TGTGCCAGCAGCTTAGCCCCAACAGGGAACTATGGCTACACCTTC. This sequence encodes CASSLAPTGNYGYTF.

The CDR3 loop is CASSPERTSGGAPIDTQYF. DNA for the CDR3: TGTGCCAGCAGTCCCGAACGGACTAGCGGGGGAGCCCCCATAGATACGCAGTATTTT. This chain uses TRBV28 with TRBJ2-3, with TRBD2 matching over 13 bases. This CDR3 is 19 amino acids long. With V trimmed by 5 bases and J by 5 bases, 16 bases remained unmatched. The V gene's germline CDR1 is MDHEN and CDR2 SYDVKM.

This chain joins TRBV11-2 and TRBJ1-4, with unresolved D. CDR1 and CDR2 (germline): SGHAT, FQNNGV. CDR3 length: 14 amino acids. Trimming pared 5 bases from V and 4 bases from J, leaving 11 bases between. CDR3 in DNA: TGTGCCAGCAGCCCGTGGCCGATTAATGAAAAACTGTTTTTT. Protein product: CASSPWPINEKLFF.

V is TRBV6-5 and J is TRBJ2-7; the match to TRBD2 covers 7 bases. The V segment lost 2 bases and the J segment 4 bases; nucleotides outside the gene matches: 8. Germline CDR1 reads MNHEY; CDR2 reads SVGAGI. The CDR3 is 15 residues long. The CDR3 bases are TGTGCCAGCAGTTACGGTGCGGGAGCAGGGTACGAGCAGTACGTC. Encoded protein: CASSYGAGAGYEQYV.

The rearrangement joins TRBV9 to TRBJ2-1; TRBD1 is a possible D gene (5 bases). The length of the CDR3 is 16 residues. The V end lost 0 bases, the J end lost 0 bases, and 10 bases lay between the germline ends. Germline-derived CDR1 and CDR2 are SGDLS and YYNGEE. CDR3 coding DNA: TGTGCCAGCAGCGTAGGGCAGGGCTTCTCCTACAATGAGCAGTTCTTC. It yields the protein CASSVGQGFSYNEQFF.

V and J are TRBV20-1 and TRBJ2-6, with no clear D. The CDR3 length is 11 residues. Per germline, CDR1 DFQATT and CDR2 SNEGSKA (reference sequence). CDR3 protein: CSPFSANVLTF. The CDR3 region has the DNA TGCAGCCCCTTTTCGGCCAACGTCCTGACTTTC.

CDR3 residues: CASRHRDSPLHF. CDR3 DNA: TGTGCCAGCAGACACCGGGATTCACCCCTCCACTTT. The rearrangement links TRBV27 to TRBJ1-6; D unclear. CDR3 length: 12 residues. Trimming removed 6 bases from V and 8 bases from J, with 8 bases in between. From germline, CDR1 is MNHEY and CDR2 SMNVEV (reference sequence).

The chain joins TRBV7-3 to TRBJ2-2; perhaps TRBD1 as D (6 bases). There are 15 residues in the CDR3. Germline V gives CDR1 SGHTA, CDR2 FQGTGA. With 5 bases removed from V and 0 bases from J, the gap between germline ends came to 10 bases. The CDR3 DNA is TGTGCCAGCAGCATACAGGGATCGAACACCGGGGAGCTGTTTTTT. Protein product: CASSIQGSNTGELFF.

The chain combines TRBV29-1 with TRBJ2-3, with 7 bases aligning to TRBD1. V gave up 3 bases and J gave up 2 bases; unmatched junction bases: 5. The CDR3 is 14 residues long. Germline CDR1 reads SQVTM; CDR2 reads ANQGSEA. The CDR3 here is CSVETGQFTDTQYF. CDR3 DNA sequence: TGCAGCGTTGAGACGGGACAGTTCACAGATACGCAGTATTTT.

J is TRBJ2-5 and V is TRBV3-1 (or the pseudogene TRBV3-2); D may be TRBD2 (5 bases). Germline V gene data show CDR1 as LGHDT and CDR2 as YNNKEL (reference sequence). The CDR3 totals 14 residues. V lost 3 bases to trimming and J lost 5 bases, with 13 bases between them. CDR3 protein: CASSQDRGRETQYF. CDR3 nucleotides: TGTGCCAGCAGCCAGGATAGAGGGCGGGAGACCCAGTACTTC.

The chain couples TRBV7-9 to TRBJ2-3, with TRBD1 matching 11 bases. From germline, CDR1 is SEHNR and CDR2 FQNEAQ (reference sequence). J was trimmed by 3 bases and V by 8 bases; bases with no gene match: 1. This CDR3 has 13 amino acids. In DNA, the CDR3 is TGTGCCAGCGGGACAGGGGGGACAGATACGCAGTATTTT. This encodes CASGTGGTDTQYF. Full variable domain (missing parts from reference TRBV7-9 and TRBJ2-3): DTGVSQNPRHKITKRGQNVTFRCDPISEHNRLYWYRQTLGQGPEFLTYFQNEAQLEKSRLLSDRFSAERPKGSFSTLEIQRTEQGDSAMYLCASGTGGTDTQYFGPGTRLTVL.

V is TRBV7-2 and J is TRBJ1-1, with TRBD1 as a possible D gene (6 bases). V was clipped by 7 bases and J by 3 bases, with 15 bases between them. The CDR3 runs 14 residues. The germline gives CDR1 SGHTA, CDR2 FQGNSA. CDR3 sequence reads: CASTLIGGHTEAFF. In nucleotides, the CDR3 is TGTGCCAGCACCCTAATAGGGGGACACACTGAAGCTTTCTTT.

The chain joins TRBV7-2 to TRBJ2-5; TRBD2 matches 8 bases. Germline trimming cut 5 bases from V and 5 bases from J; bases unmatched to any gene: 7. Germline assignment: CDR1 SGHTA and CDR2 FQGNSA. This CDR3 has 14 residues. This chain's CDR3 is CASSPGGVRETQYF. As DNA, the CDR3 is TGTGCCAGCAGCCCGGGGGGGGTCAGGGAGACCCAGTACTTC.

The genes are TRBV5-6 and TRBJ1-3; the D is unclear. Germline-derived CDR1 and CDR2 are SGHDT and YYEEEE. Trimming took off 4 bases at V and 1 base at J, with 18 bases between the two ends. This CDR3 region has 17 residues. CDR3 sequence reads: CASSPGEQILSGNTIYF. CDR3 nucleotides: TGTGCCAGCAGCCCTGGGGAGCAAATCTTATCTGGAAACACCATATATTTT. The whole variable domain, remainder taken from reference TRBV5-6 and TRBJ1-3, is DAGVTQSPTHLIKTRGQQVTLRCSPKSGHDTVSWYQQALGQGPQFIFQYYEEEERQRGNFPDRFSGHQFPNYSSELNVNALLLGDSALYLCASSPGEQILSGNTIYFGEGSWLTVV.

The count of this clone is one. This chain links TRBV5-6 with TRBJ2-7, with 8 bases matching TRBD1. J was trimmed by 2 bases and V by 2 bases; bases with no gene match: 3. This CDR3 has 14 amino acids. The germline gives CDR1 SGHDT, CDR2 YYEEEE. The CDR3, as DNA: TGTGCCAGCAGCTTCTTGGACAGGGCCTACGAGCAGTACGTC. It yields the protein CASSFLDRAYEQYV.

Ten or more counts support this clone. This rearrangement joins TRBV7-8 to TRBJ2-2, with D perhaps matching TRBD2 (6 bases). Looked up from germline, CDR1 is SGHVS and CDR2 is FQNEAQ. The CDR3 covers 14 residues. Between the trimmed V and J ends, which lost 5 bases and 5 bases, there was a span of 12 bases. In DNA, the CDR3 is TGTGCCAGCAGCGTAGGGACTGGTACCGGGGAGCTGTTTTTT. Protein: CASSVGTGTGELFF.